This T cell receptor (beta chain) comes out of a study of T cell responses to AZD1222 COVID-19 vaccine. Findings and caveats of the study: Dominant CD4 TCR responses targeted spike regions 160-218 and 743-854. The study found Spike-specific TCR breadth and depth rose after two AZD1222 doses. Donor demographics were predominantly white British with a female majority; clonal diversity may be underestimated.

In regard to this clone: The target antigen is unknown.

CDR3 length: 15 residues. The ends lost 5 bases at V and 7 bases at J; junction bases unmatched: 9. Germline V gives CDR1 MNHEY, CDR2 SVGAGI. The data were produced by immunoSEQ multiplex PCR, yet TCRdb's version contains in-frame clones alone and is incomplete. The repertoire holds 100,000 to 120,000 clones, with roughly 80% as singletons. The sequence was obtained from an adult in good health. The sequences come from peripheral blood, collected on day 0 of AZD1222 vaccination. The rearrangement joins TRBV6-5 to TRBJ2-7; TRBD1 aligns across 12 bases. CDR3 sequence reads: CASSRSGTGGWEQYF. CDR3 bases: TGTGCCAGCAGTCGGTCCGGGACAGGGGGCTGGGAGCAGTACTTC.